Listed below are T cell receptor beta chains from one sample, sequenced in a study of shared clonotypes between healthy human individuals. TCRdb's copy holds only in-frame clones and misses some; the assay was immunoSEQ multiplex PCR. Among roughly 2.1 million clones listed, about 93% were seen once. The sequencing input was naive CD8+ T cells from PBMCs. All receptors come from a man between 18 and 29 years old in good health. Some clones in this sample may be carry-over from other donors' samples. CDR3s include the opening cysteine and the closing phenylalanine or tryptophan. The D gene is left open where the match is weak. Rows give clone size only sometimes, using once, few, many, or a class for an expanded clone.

CDR3aa: CSVDPGNDYGYTF
CDR3nt: TGCAGCGTTGACCCAGGGAATGACTATGGCTACACCTTC
d_gene: NA
j_gene: TRBJ1-2
abundance: few
v_gene: TRBV29-1

CDR3aa: CASSGWGRGNTEAFF
CDR3nt: TGTGCCAGCAGCGGTTGGGGGCGGGGGAACACTGAAGCTTTCTTT
d_gene: NA
j_gene: TRBJ1-1
abundance: NA
v_gene: TRBV5-4

CDR3aa: CASGLVLQGGTDTQYF
CDR3nt: TGTGCTAGTGGTTTGGTCTTACAGGGGGGGACAGATACGCAGTATTTT
d_gene: NA
j_gene: TRBJ2-3
abundance: NA
v_gene: TRBV12-5

CDR3aa: CASNPTHNTPDTQYF
CDR3nt: TGTGCCAGCAACCCAACTCACAATACCCCAGATACGCAGTATTTT
d_gene: NA
j_gene: TRBJ2-3
abundance: NA
v_gene: TRBV27

CDR3aa: CASRPGGWDEQFF
CDR3nt: TGTGCCAGCAGGCCGGGAGGTTGGGATGAGCAGTTCTTC
d_gene: TRBD2
j_gene: TRBJ2-1
abundance: once
v_gene: TRBV6-5

CDR3aa: CASSEAGPGANYGYTF
CDR3nt: TGTGCCAGCAGTGAAGCTGGGCCGGGAGCTAACTATGGCTACACCTTC
d_gene: NA
j_gene: TRBJ1-2
abundance: NA
v_gene: TRBV2

CDR3aa: CARQGEGGTEAFF
CDR3nt: TGTGCCCGACAAGGAGAGGGGGGGACTGAAGCTTTCTTT
d_gene: NA
j_gene: TRBJ1-1
abundance: NA
v_gene: TRBV2

CDR3aa: CASSPLGGSASEF
CDR3nt: TGTGCCAGCTCACCACTCGGGGGCTCAGCTTCAGAATTT
d_gene: NA
j_gene: TRBJ1-3
abundance: NA
v_gene: TRBV18

CDR3aa: CASSVRDRGLSGYGYTF
CDR3nt: TGTGCCAGCAGCGTCCGGGACAGGGGGCTTAGTGGCTATGGCTACACCTTC
d_gene: TRBD1
j_gene: TRBJ1-2
abundance: NA
v_gene: TRBV9

CDR3aa: CASSLAPDFAYEQYF
CDR3nt: TGTGCCAGCAGCTTGGCCCCGGACTTTGCCTACGAGCAGTACTTC
d_gene: NA
j_gene: TRBJ2-7
abundance: NA
v_gene: TRBV5-4

CDR3aa: CASSEALNFGELNEKLFF
CDR3nt: TGTGCCAGCAGTGAAGCGCTTAATTTCGGGGAACTTAATGAAAAACTGTTTTTT
d_gene: NA
j_gene: TRBJ1-4
abundance: NA
v_gene: TRBV2

CDR3aa: CASSYQTSGGGETQYF
CDR3nt: TGTGCCAGCAGCTACCAGACTAGCGGGGGGGGAGAGACCCAGTACTTC
d_gene: TRBD2
j_gene: TRBJ2-5
abundance: NA
v_gene: TRBV11-2

CDR3aa: CASSFPSKAGSADTQYF
CDR3nt: TGTGCCAGCAGCTTCCCCTCAAAAGCGGGTTCTGCAGATACGCAGTATTTT
d_gene: NA
j_gene: TRBJ2-3
abundance: NA
v_gene: TRBV27

CDR3aa: CASSLGEGRADTQYF
CDR3nt: TGTGCCAGCAGTTTGGGGGAGGGGAGGGCAGATACGCAGTATTTT
d_gene: TRBD2
j_gene: TRBJ2-3
abundance: NA
v_gene: TRBV27

CDR3aa: CASSLEGLEMYNEQFF
CDR3nt: TGCGCCAGCAGCTTGGAAGGACTAGAGATGTACAATGAGCAGTTCTTC
d_gene: TRBD2
j_gene: TRBJ2-1
abundance: NA
v_gene: TRBV5-1

CDR3aa: CASSPPSNEQFF
CDR3nt: TGTGCCAGCAGCCCGCCGAGTAATGAGCAGTTCTTC
d_gene: NA
j_gene: TRBJ2-1
abundance: NA
v_gene: TRBV9

CDR3aa: CASSLLLVTGGADTQYF
CDR3nt: TGTGCCAGCAGTTTATTATTGGTTACAGGGGGCGCAGATACGCAGTATTTT
d_gene: TRBD1
j_gene: TRBJ2-3
abundance: NA
v_gene: TRBV27

CDR3aa: CSVETGDSYEQYF
CDR3nt: TGCAGCGTAGAGACAGGGGACTCCTACGAGCAGTACTTC
d_gene: TRBD1
j_gene: TRBJ2-7
abundance: NA
v_gene: TRBV29-1

CDR3aa: CASSLGGQIYGYTF
CDR3nt: TGTGCCAGCAGCTTAGGGGGACAGATCTATGGCTACACCTTC
d_gene: TRBD1
j_gene: TRBJ1-2
abundance: NA
v_gene: TRBV7-9

CDR3aa: CASSLDLGSGETQYF
CDR3nt: TGCGCCAGCAGCTTGGATTTGGGATCCGGAGAGACCCAGTACTTC
d_gene: NA
j_gene: TRBJ2-5
abundance: once
v_gene: TRBV5-1

CDR3aa: CASSLEGTTYGYTF
CDR3nt: TGTGCCAGCAGCTTGGAAGGCACAACCTATGGCTACACCTTC
d_gene: NA
j_gene: TRBJ1-2
abundance: NA
v_gene: TRBV5-5

CDR3aa: CATSRFPARTDTQYF
CDR3nt: TGTGCCACCAGCAGATTCCCGGCTCGCACAGATACGCAGTATTTT
d_gene: NA
j_gene: TRBJ2-3
abundance: NA
v_gene: TRBV15

CDR3aa: CSVVSGSEQFF
CDR3nt: TGCAGCGTGGTTAGCGGGAGTGAGCAGTTCTTC
d_gene: TRBD2
j_gene: TRBJ2-1
abundance: NA
v_gene: TRBV29-1

CDR3aa: CASSPWGGIYEQYF
CDR3nt: TGTGCCAGCAGCCCCTGGGGCGGAATCTACGAGCAGTACTTC
d_gene: NA
j_gene: TRBJ2-7
abundance: NA
v_gene: TRBV7-9

CDR3aa: CASSSRALATRELFF
CDR3nt: TGTGCCAGCAGCTCGCGGGCACTAGCCACCAGGGAGCTGTTTTTT
d_gene: NA
j_gene: TRBJ2-2
abundance: NA
v_gene: TRBV7-2

CDR3aa: CASSPPLSNTGELFF
CDR3nt: TGTGCCAGCAGTCCCCCGTTGTCGAACACCGGGGAGCTGTTTTTT
d_gene: NA
j_gene: TRBJ2-2
abundance: NA
v_gene: TRBV28

CDR3aa: CASSQVTSGLPGYEQYF
CDR3nt: TGCGCCAGCAGCCAAGTCACTAGCGGGCTCCCGGGCTACGAGCAGTACTTC
d_gene: TRBD2
j_gene: TRBJ2-7
abundance: once
v_gene: TRBV4-1

CDR3aa: CSAQRTSGRVYEQYF
CDR3nt: TGCAGCGCCCAACGGACTAGCGGGAGGGTCTACGAGCAGTACTTC
d_gene: TRBD2
j_gene: TRBJ2-7
abundance: NA
v_gene: TRBV29-1

CDR3aa: CASRPTGEASEAFF
CDR3nt: TGTGCCAGCAGGCCCACAGGGGAAGCCTCTGAAGCTTTCTTT
d_gene: TRBD1
j_gene: TRBJ1-1
abundance: NA
v_gene: TRBV6-5

CDR3aa: CASSNLGVISGANVLTF
CDR3nt: TGTGCCAGCAGTAATTTAGGGGTGATCTCTGGGGCCAACGTCCTGACTTTC
d_gene: NA
j_gene: TRBJ2-6
abundance: NA
v_gene: TRBV27

CDR3aa: CASSGQGAGWETQYF
CDR3nt: TGTGCCAGCAGCGGACAGGGGGCCGGATGGGAGACCCAGTACTTC
d_gene: TRBD1
j_gene: TRBJ2-5
abundance: NA
v_gene: TRBV27

CDR3aa: CASSTHSQSLFYEQYF
CDR3nt: TGTGCCAGCAGTACTCATAGTCAGTCCCTCTTCTACGAGCAGTACTTC
d_gene: NA
j_gene: TRBJ2-7
abundance: NA
v_gene: TRBV28

CDR3aa: CASSPLRGAGGADTQYF
CDR3nt: TGTGCCAGCAGCCCCCTCAGAGGGGCAGGGGGCGCAGATACGCAGTATTTT
d_gene: TRBD1
j_gene: TRBJ2-3
abundance: NA
v_gene: TRBV9

CDR3aa: CASSLPSPPYEQYF
CDR3nt: TGTGCCAGCAGCTTACCTTCACCCCCCTACGAGCAGTACTTC
d_gene: NA
j_gene: TRBJ2-7
abundance: NA
v_gene: TRBV11-2

CDR3aa: CASSADHPEQYF
CDR3nt: TGTGCCAGCAGCGCGGACCACCCGGAGCAGTACTTC
d_gene: NA
j_gene: TRBJ2-7
abundance: NA
v_gene: TRBV9

CDR3aa: CASSEELWRGTYNEQFF
CDR3nt: TGTGCCAGCAGTGAAGAATTGTGGCGGGGTACCTACAATGAGCAGTTCTTC
d_gene: NA
j_gene: TRBJ2-1
abundance: NA
v_gene: TRBV6-1

CDR3aa: CASSLDLIHEQYF
CDR3nt: TGTGCCAGCAGCCTGGACCTCATCCACGAGCAGTACTTC
d_gene: NA
j_gene: TRBJ2-7
abundance: NA
v_gene: TRBV7-9